The 17 T cell receptor beta chains below were found in one sample sequenced in a study of blood T cell repertoires in COVID-19. Measured with immunoSEQ multiplex PCR; TCRdb has only the in-frame clones, and not every one. This sample has some 88,000 clones, with roughly 80% found just once. Sequencing was performed on peripheral blood. The receptors were sampled from a human donor in a cohort sampled during active COVID-19.

The V gene is TRBV19, the J gene TRBJ2-3; 10 positions agree with TRBD2. CDR3 length equals 15 residues. Germline V gene lookup returns CDR1 LNHDA and CDR2 SQIVND (reference sequence). V shed 2 bases and J 4 bases; nucleotides not matched to a gene: 3. The CDR3 protein is CASSILAGAPDTQYF. Written as DNA, the CDR3 is TGTGCCAGTAGTATACTAGCGGGAGCCCCAGATACGCAGTATTTT.

The table lists this clone with a count of one. The chain employs TRBV5-6 and TRBJ2-7; 9 nucleotides line up with TRBD1. V lost 4 bases and J lost 2; bases outside the gene matches: 7. The germline V gene has CDR1 SGHDT and CDR2 YYEEEE. The CDR3 extends over 15 amino acids. CDR3 sequence (DNA): TGTGCCAGCAGCCCAGGGACAGGGCAAGCCTACGAGCAGTACTTC. Amino acid sequence: CASSPGTGQAYEQYF.

The chain combines TRBV30 with TRBJ2-3; 9 positions match TRBD2. Trimming took 4 bases from V and 5 from J; bases not matched to a gene: 10. This CDR3 contains 15 residues. Looked up from germline, CDR1 is GTSNPN and CDR2 is SVGIG (reference sequence). CDR3 sequence: CAWTRSGRGGDTQYF. Written as DNA, the CDR3 is TGTGCCTGGACTCGTAGCGGGAGAGGGGGAGATACGCAGTATTTT.

V gene TRBV7-2 combines with J gene TRBJ2-5; tentative D call: TRBD1 (6 bases). This CDR3 has 14 amino acids. The V end was cut by 2 bases, the J end by 1 base, with 8 bases between. The germline V gene encodes CDR1 SGHTA and CDR2 FQGNSA. CDR3 sequence (DNA): TGTGCCAGCAGCTTATCAGGGGCCCAAGAGACCCAGTACTTC. It yields the protein CASSLSGAQETQYF. Drawing the rest from reference TRBV7-2 and TRBJ2-5, the complete variable domain is GAGVSQSPSNKVTEKGKDVELRCDPISGHTALYWYRQSLGQGLEFLIYFQGNSAPDKSGLPSDRFSAERTGGSVSTLTIQRTQQEDSAVYLCASSLSGAQETQYFGPGTRLLVL.

The chain has TRBV30 and TRBJ1-1; D may be TRBD1 (6 bases). CDR1 and CDR2 from the germline V gene are GTSNPN and SVGIG (reference sequence). V was shortened by 3 bases and J by 4 bases, with 12 bases between the two germline ends. This CDR3 contains 13 residues. This CDR3 reads CAWSRGLATEAFF. The CDR3 DNA reads TGTGCCTGGAGCAGGGGCCTGGCCACTGAAGCTTTCTTT.

J is TRBJ2-5 and V is TRBV27; 11 positions match TRBD1. V gave up 5 bases and J gave up 5 bases; unmatched junction bases: 4. From germline, CDR1 is MNHEY and CDR2 SMNVEV (reference sequence). This CDR3 is 14 amino acids long. CDR3 in DNA: TGTGCCAGCAGTCCCTGGGACAGGGGGGAGACCCAGTACTTC. It translates to CASSPWDRGETQYF.

The gene calls are TRBV4-3 and TRBJ1-2; D call uncertain. Germline CDR1 reads LGHNA; CDR2 reads YSLEER. This CDR3 is built from 15 residues. The V end lost 1 base, the J end lost 4 bases, and 13 bases lay between the germline ends. The CDR3 region has the DNA TGCGCCAGCAGCCAAGGGCGGGCCCAATTCTATGGCTACACCTTC. Protein sequence: CASSQGRAQFYGYTF.

This sequence joins TRBV23-1 and TRBJ2-7, with 8 bases lining up with TRBD1. Being an ORF, TRBV23-1 has a function that is uncertain. This CDR3 comprises 14 residues. V dropped 2 bases and J dropped 7; count of bases not matched to a gene: 7. CDR3 nucleotides: TGCGCCAGCAGTCAAGGGCAGGGGGCGAGTGAGCAGTACTTC. Translated: CASSQGQGASEQYF.

The V and J genes are TRBV29-1 and TRBJ2-3, with D tentatively TRBD2 (7 bases). The length of the CDR3 is 14 residues. V lost 5 bases, J lost 5 bases, and 17 bases lay in between. Germline V gene data show CDR1 as SQVTM and CDR2 as ANQGSEA. The CDR3: CSVKKGGSVDTQYF. The CDR3 region has the DNA TGCAGCGTTAAAAAGGGGGGGAGCGTAGATACGCAGTATTTT.

The genes are TRBV6-5 and TRBJ1-4; no reliable D call. Germline V gene data show CDR1 as MNHEY and CDR2 as SVGAGI. The V gene lost 3 bases and the J gene lost 5 bases, with 10 bases spanning the gap. This CDR3 contains 14 residues. The CDR3 protein is CASSYQRENEKLFF. As DNA, the CDR3 is TGTGCCAGCAGTTATCAAAGGGAGAATGAAAAACTGTTTTTT.

This chain links TRBV4-3 with TRBJ2-2; 11 bases fit TRBD1. CDR3 length equals 15 residues. V shed 6 bases and J 5 bases; nucleotides not matched to a gene: 5. Germline assignment: CDR1 LGHNA and CDR2 YSLEER. The CDR3 DNA reads TGCGCCAGCAGACTGGACAGGGGGCTGACCGGGGAGCTGTTTTTT. This translates into CASRLDRGLTGELFF.

The gene calls are TRBV19 and TRBJ2-2; the D gene is possibly TRBD1 (6 bases). The V end was cut by 4 bases, the J end by 5 bases, with 20 bases between. Germline V gene data show CDR1 as LNHDA and CDR2 as SQIVND (reference sequence). This CDR3 is built from 17 residues. CDR3 DNA sequence: TGTGCCAGTAGTACTATTTCGAACAGGGCCAAGACCGGGGAGCTGTTTTTT. This encodes CASSTISNRAKTGELFF.

This chain joins TRBV5-1 and TRBJ2-2, with 7 bases aligning to TRBD2. After removal of 4 bases from V and 1 base from J, the junction contained 7 bases not matched to a gene. Germline CDR1 SGHRS, CDR2 YFSETQ. CDR3 length: 16 amino acids. CDR3 nucleotides: TGCGCCAGCAGCGTTCGGGGCGGGAGGAACACCGGGGAGCTGTTTTTT. It specifies CASSVRGGRNTGELFF. The whole variable domain, remainder taken from reference TRBV5-1 and TRBJ2-2, is KAGVTQTPRYLIKTRGQQVTLSCSPISGHRSVSWYQQTPGQGLQFLFEYFSETQRNKGNFPGRFSGRQFSNSRSEMNVSTLELGDSALYLCASSVRGGRNTGELFFGEGSRLTVL.

The V and J genes are TRBV27 and TRBJ1-4; TRBD1 agrees at 10 bases. The CDR3 loop spans 14 amino acids. Looked up from germline, CDR1 is MNHEY and CDR2 is SMNVEV (reference sequence). V shed 8 bases, J shed 3 bases, and the junction held 3 bases outside the gene matches. CDR3 nucleotides: TGTGCCAGCGGGACAGGGGCGGCTAATGAAAAACTGTTTTTT. Translating it yields CASGTGAANEKLFF.

The chain has TRBV5-1 and TRBJ2-1, with TRBD2 as a possible D gene (6 bases). From germline, CDR1 is SGHRS and CDR2 YFSETQ. V was shortened by 2 bases and J by 13 bases, with 16 bases between the two germline ends. The CDR3 spans 13 residues. The CDR3 sequence is CASSFELARIQFF. The CDR3, as DNA: TGCGCCAGCAGCTTCGAACTAGCTCGTATTCAGTTCTTC.

This clone occurred once. The chain links TRBV3-1 (or the pseudogene TRBV3-2) to TRBJ1-5; no reliable D call. CDR3 length: 16 amino acids. V was trimmed by 1 base and J by 4 bases, leaving 14 bases between them. In germline, CDR1 is LGHDT, CDR2 YNNKEL (reference sequence). Here the CDR3 DNA reads TGTGCCAGCAGCCAAGGGGAGGACGTAGAGAATCAGCCCCAGCATTTT. Encoded protein: CASSQGEDVENQPQHF.

J is TRBJ2-1 and V is TRBV18, with TRBD2 matching 9 bases. Germline V CDR1 and CDR2: KGHSH, LQKENI. This CDR3 comprises 16 residues. V was pared by 0 bases and J by 7 bases, with 7 bases of the junction left unmatched. The CDR3 nucleotides read TGTGCCAGCTCACCACCCGCGGGAGGGCCTGGGAATGAGCAGTTCTTC. Translating it yields CASSPPAGGPGNEQFF.